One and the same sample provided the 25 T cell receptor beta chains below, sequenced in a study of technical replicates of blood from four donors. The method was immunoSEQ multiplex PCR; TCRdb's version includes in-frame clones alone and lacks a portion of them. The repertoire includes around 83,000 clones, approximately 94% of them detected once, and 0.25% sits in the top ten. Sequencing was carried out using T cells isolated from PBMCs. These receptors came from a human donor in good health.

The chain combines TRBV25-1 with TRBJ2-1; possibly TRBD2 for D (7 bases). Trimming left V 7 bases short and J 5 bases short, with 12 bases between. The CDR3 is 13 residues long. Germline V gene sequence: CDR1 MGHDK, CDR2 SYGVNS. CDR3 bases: TGTGCCAGCACCAAGGGGGGGAACAATGAGCAGTTCTTC. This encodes CASTKGGNNEQFF.

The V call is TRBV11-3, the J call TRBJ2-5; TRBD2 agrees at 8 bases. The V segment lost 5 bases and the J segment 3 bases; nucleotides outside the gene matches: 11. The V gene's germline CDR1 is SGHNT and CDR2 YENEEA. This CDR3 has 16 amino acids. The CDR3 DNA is TGTGCCAGCAGCGCGTACCCTCGGGGGGGGGAAGAGACCCAGTACTTC. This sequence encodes CASSAYPRGGEETQYF.

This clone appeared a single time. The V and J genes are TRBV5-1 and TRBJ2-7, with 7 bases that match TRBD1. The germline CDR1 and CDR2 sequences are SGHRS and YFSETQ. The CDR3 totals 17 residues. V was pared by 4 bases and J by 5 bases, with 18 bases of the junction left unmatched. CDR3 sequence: CASSHPSDRVTGNEQYF. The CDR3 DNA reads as TGCGCCAGCAGCCACCCCAGCGACAGGGTGACGGGTAACGAGCAGTACTTC.

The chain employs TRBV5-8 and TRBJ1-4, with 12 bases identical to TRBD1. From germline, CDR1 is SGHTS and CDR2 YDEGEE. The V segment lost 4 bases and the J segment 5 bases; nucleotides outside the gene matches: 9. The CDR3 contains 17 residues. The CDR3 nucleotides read TGTGCCAGCAGCGGGAGGGACAGGGGGCAGGAGAATGAAAAACTGTTTTTT. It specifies CASSGRDRGQENEKLFF.

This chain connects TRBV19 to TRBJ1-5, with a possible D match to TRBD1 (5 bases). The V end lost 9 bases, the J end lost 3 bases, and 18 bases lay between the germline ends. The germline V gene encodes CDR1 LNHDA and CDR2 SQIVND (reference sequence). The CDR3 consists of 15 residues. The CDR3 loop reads CASQFFRDLNQPQHF. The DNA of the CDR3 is TGTGCCAGCCAATTTTTCAGGGATCTCAATCAGCCCCAGCATTTT.

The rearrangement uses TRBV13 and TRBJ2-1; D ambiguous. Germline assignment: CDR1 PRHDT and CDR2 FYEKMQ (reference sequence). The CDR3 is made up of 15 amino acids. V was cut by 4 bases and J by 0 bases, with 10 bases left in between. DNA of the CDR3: TGTGCCAGCAGCTACAGTTTTTCCTCCTACAATGAGCAGTTCTTC. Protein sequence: CASSYSFSSYNEQFF.

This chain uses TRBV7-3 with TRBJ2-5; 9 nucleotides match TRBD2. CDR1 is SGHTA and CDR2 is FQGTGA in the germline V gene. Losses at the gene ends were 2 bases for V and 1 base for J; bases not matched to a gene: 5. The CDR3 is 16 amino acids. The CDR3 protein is CASSLLGSGGQETQYF. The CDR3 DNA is TGTGCCAGCAGCTTATTGGGTAGCGGGGGCCAAGAGACCCAGTACTTC.

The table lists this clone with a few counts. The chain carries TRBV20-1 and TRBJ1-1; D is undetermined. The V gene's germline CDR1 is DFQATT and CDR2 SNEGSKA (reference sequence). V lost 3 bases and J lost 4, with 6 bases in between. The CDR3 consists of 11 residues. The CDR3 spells CSASRVTEAFF. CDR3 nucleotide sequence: TGCAGTGCTAGCCGAGTCACTGAAGCTTTCTTT.

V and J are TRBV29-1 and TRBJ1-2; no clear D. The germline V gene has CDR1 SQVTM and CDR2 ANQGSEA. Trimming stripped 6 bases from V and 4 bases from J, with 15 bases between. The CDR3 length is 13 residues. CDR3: CSVEIGEGYGYTF. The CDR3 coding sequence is TGCAGCGTCGAGATCGGGGAAGGCTATGGCTACACCTTC.

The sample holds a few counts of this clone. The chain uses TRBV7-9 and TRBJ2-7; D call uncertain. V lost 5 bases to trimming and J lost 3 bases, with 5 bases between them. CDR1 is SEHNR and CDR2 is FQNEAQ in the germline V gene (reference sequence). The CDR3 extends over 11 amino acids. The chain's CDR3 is CASSEYYEQYF. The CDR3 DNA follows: TGTGCCAGCAGCGAGTACTACGAGCAGTACTTC.

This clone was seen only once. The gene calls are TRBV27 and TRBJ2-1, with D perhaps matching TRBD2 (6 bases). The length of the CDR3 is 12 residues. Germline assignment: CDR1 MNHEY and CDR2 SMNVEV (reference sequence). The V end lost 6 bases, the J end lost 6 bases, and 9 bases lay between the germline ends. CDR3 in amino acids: CASSWDFNEQFF. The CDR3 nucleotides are TGTGCCAGCAGCTGGGACTTCAATGAGCAGTTCTTC.

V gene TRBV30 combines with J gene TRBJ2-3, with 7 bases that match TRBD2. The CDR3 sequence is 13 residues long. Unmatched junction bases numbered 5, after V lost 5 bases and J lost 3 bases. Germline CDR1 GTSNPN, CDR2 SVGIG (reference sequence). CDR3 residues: CAWGAGVTDTQYF. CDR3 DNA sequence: TGTGCCTGGGGGGCGGGGGTTACAGATACGCAGTATTTT. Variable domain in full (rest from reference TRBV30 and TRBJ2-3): SQTIHQWPATLVQPVGSPLSLECTVEGTSNPNLYWYRQAAGRGLQLLFYSVGIGQISSEVPQNLSASRPQDRQFILSSKKLLLSDSGFYLCAWGAGVTDTQYFGPGTRLTVL.

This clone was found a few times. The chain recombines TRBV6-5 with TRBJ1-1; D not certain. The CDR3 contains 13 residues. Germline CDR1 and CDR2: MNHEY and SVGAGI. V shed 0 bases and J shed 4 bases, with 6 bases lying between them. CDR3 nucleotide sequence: TGTGCCAGCAGTTACTCGACTAGCACTGAAGCTTTCTTT. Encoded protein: CASSYSTSTEAFF.

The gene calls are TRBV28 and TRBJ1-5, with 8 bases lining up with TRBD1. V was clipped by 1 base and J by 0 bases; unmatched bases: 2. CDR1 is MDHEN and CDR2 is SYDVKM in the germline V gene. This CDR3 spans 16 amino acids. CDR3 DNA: TGTGCCAGCAGTTTATCACAGGGGGATAGCAATCAGCCCCAGCATTTT. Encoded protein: CASSLSQGDSNQPQHF.

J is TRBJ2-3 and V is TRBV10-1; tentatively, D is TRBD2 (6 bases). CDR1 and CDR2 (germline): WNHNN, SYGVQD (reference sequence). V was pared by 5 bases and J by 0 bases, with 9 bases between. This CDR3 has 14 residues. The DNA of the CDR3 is TGCGCCAGCAGTCGGGACTCCAGCACAGATACGCAGTATTTT. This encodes CASSRDSSTDTQYF.

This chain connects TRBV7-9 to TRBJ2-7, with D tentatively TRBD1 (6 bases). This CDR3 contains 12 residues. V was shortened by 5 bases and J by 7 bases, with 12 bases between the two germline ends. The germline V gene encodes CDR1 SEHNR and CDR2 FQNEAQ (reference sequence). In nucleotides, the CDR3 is TGTGCCAGCAGCCCAGGACAGCCTGAGCAGTACTTC. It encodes CASSPGQPEQYF.

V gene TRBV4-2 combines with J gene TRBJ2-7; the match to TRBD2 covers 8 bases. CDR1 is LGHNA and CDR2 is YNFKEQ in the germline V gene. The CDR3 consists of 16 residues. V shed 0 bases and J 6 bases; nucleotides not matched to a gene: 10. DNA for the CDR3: TGTGCCAGCAGCCAAGATAGAGCGGGAGCTATAAGCGAGCAGTACTTC. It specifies CASSQDRAGAISEQYF.

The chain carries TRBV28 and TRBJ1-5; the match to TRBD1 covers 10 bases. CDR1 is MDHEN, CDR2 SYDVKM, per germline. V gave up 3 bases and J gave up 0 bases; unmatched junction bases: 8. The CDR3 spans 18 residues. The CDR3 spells CASSLTGQGIYSNQPQHF. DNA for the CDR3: TGTGCCAGCAGTTTGACGGGACAGGGGATTTATAGCAATCAGCCCCAGCATTTT.

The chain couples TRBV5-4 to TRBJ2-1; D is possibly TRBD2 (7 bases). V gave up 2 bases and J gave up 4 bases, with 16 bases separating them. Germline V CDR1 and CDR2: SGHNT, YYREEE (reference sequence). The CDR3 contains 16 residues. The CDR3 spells CASSFGAGAIYNEQFF. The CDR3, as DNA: TGTGCCAGCAGCTTCGGGGCGGGGGCTATTTACAATGAGCAGTTCTTC. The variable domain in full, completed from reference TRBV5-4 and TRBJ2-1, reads ETGVTQSPTHLIKTRGQQVTLRCSSQSGHNTVSWYQQALGQGPQFIFQYYREEENGRGNFPPRFSGLQFPNYSSELNVNALELDDSALYLCASSFGAGAIYNEQFFGPGTRLTVL.

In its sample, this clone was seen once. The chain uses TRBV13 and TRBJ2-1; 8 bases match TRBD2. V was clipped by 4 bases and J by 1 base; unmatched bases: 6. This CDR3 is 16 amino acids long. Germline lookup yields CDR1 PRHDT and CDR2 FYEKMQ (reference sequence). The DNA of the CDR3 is TGTGCCAGCAGCTCTTCCGGGGGGGGATCCTACAATGAGCAGTTCTTC. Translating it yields CASSSSGGGSYNEQFF.

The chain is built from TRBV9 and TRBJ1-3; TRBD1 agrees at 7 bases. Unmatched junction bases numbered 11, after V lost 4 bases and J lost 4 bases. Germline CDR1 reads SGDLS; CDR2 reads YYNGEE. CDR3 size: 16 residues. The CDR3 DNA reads TGTGCCAGCAGCACGGAACAGGGGACTCGCGGAAACACCATATATTTT. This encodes CASSTEQGTRGNTIYF.

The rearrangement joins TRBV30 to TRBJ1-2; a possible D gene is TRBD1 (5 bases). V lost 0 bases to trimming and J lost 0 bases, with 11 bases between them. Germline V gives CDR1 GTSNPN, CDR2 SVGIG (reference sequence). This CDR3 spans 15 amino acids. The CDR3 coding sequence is TGTGCCTGGAGTGTCGGGGGGAGAACTAACTATGGCTACACCTTC. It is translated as CAWSVGGRTNYGYTF.

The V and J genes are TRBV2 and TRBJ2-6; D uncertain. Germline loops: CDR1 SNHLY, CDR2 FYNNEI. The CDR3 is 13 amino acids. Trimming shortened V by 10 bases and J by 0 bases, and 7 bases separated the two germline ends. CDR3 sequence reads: CAIQFSGANVLTF. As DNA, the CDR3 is TGTGCCATTCAATTCTCTGGGGCCAACGTCCTGACTTTC.

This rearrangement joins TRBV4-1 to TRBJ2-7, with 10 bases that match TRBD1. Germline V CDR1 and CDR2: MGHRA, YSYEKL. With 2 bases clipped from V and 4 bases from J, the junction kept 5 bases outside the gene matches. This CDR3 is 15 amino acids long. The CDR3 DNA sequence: TGCGCCAGCAGCCAACCGACAGGGGGCTGGTACGAGCAGTACTTC. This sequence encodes CASSQPTGGWYEQYF.

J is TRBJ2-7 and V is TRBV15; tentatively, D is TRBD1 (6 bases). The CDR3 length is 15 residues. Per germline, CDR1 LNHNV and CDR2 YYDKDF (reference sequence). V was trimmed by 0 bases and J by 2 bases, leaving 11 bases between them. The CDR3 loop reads CATSRDRSGAYEQYF. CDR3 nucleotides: TGTGCCACCAGCAGAGATCGGTCAGGGGCCTACGAGCAGTACTTC. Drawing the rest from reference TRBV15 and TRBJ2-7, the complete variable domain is DAMVIQNPRYQVTQFGKPVTLSCSQTLNHNVMYWYQQKSSQAPKLLFHYYDKDFNNEADTPDNFQSRRPNTSFCFLDIRSPGLGDTAMYLCATSRDRSGAYEQYFGPGTRLTVT.